A selection of T cell receptor beta chains follows, all from one sample in a study of T cell repertoires in cytomegalovirus infection. One entry per CDR3 protein, called by TCRdb with MiXCR from the reads. The table has about 740,000 distinct CDR3 sequences, roughly a third seen once. Sequencing used PBMCs. The receptors were gathered from a human donor in good health (CMV status not recorded). Some clones in this sample may be carry-over from other donors' samples. Both conserved end residues are part of each CDR3. The D gene is left open where the match is weak. Only part of the rows carry a size: once, few, many, or a class if the clone is expanded.

d_call clone_size j_call v_call cdr3_nt cdr3_aa
NA NA TRBJ1-3 TRBV28 TGTGCCAGCAGTTTTTACAGGACGAGCTCTGGAAACACCATATATTTT CASSFYRTSSGNTIYF
TRBD1 few TRBJ2-2 TRBV12-3/TRBV12-4 TGTGCCAGCATCGGGACAGGGGTAACCGGGGAGCTGTTTTTT CASIGTGVTGELFF
NA few TRBJ1-5 TRBV4-1 TGCGCCAGCAGCCAACTTGGGGGTAGCAATCAGCCCCAGCATTTT CASSQLGGSNQPQHF
NA NA TRBJ1-1 TRBV6-1 TGTGCCAGCAGTGATAGGAGAGTAGCTTTCTTT CASSDRRVAFF
NA NA TRBJ2-5 TRBV5-4 TGTGCCAGCAGCTTGCAGCAAGAGACCCAGTACTTC CASSLQQETQYF
NA NA TRBJ2-1 TRBV5-1 TGCGCCAGCAGCGTTGAAGGGTGGTGGAATGAGCAGTTCTTC CASSVEGWWNEQFF
NA NA TRBJ2-1 TRBV5-5 TGTGCCAGCAGCTTCCCCGTCGGTAGTTCCGGCAATGAGCAGTTCTTC CASSFPVGSSGNEQFF
TRBD1 once TRBJ2-3 TRBV6-2/TRBV6-3 TGTGCCAGCAGTTATGGGACAGGAGCCCTCGATACGCAGTATTTT CASSYGTGALDTQYF
TRBD1 NA TRBJ2-7 TRBV28 TGTGCCAGCAGTTTTGTTGGGACAGGGAGCCAGTACTTC CASSFVGTGSQYF
NA NA TRBJ1-2 TRBV24-1 TGTGCCACCAGTGACAGAGACTATGGCTACACCTTC CATSDRDYGYTF
TRBD1 few TRBJ2-2 TRBV18 TGTGCCAGCTCACAACTCAGGGGGACAGCCACCGGGGAGCTGTTTTTT CASSQLRGTATGELFF
TRBD2 NA TRBJ2-5 TRBV7-2 TGTGCCAGAAGCTCCCGACTAGCGGGGGCGGAGACCCAGTACTTC CARSSRLAGAETQYF
TRBD1 NA TRBJ2-7 TRBV28 TGTGCCAGTTGTCCGGTGGGACAGAGCTACGAGCAGTACTTC CASCPVGQSYEQYF
NA few TRBJ1-1 TRBV7-6 TGTGCCAGCAGCTCAAGGGGGGACACTGAAGCTTTCTTT CASSSRGDTEAFF
NA few TRBJ1-2 TRBV6-4 TGTGCCAGCAGTCCCAGACACCTTAACTATGGCTACACCTTC CASSPRHLNYGYTF
NA few TRBJ2-7 TRBV12-3/TRBV12-4 TGTGCCAGCAGACCCGAGGGCTACGAGCAGTACTTC CASRPEGYEQYF
TRBD2 few TRBJ2-7 TRBV5-5 TGTGCCAGCAGCTTGACTAGCGGGGGGGCCGGCGAGCAGTACTTC CASSLTSGGAGEQYF
NA NA TRBJ1-5 TRBV20-1 TGCAGTGCCCCATTGGGGGTTAGCAATCAGCCCCAGCATTTT CSAPLGVSNQPQHF
NA NA TRBJ2-6 TRBV11-3 TGTGCCAGCAGCCACCGGGGAATTGGGGCCAACGTCCTGACTTTC CASSHRGIGANVLTF
NA few TRBJ2-7 TRBV27 TGTGCCAGCAGTTTAGGGCGGGTGAACTCCTACGAGCAGTACTTC CASSLGRVNSYEQYF
NA NA TRBJ2-5 TRBV19 TGTGCCAGTAGTATTGGGTCAGGTGAGACCCAGTACTTC CASSIGSGETQYF
TRBD1 NA TRBJ2-1 TRBV28 TGTGCCAGCAGCTGGACAGGGAGCCCCTACAATGAGCAGTTCTTC CASSWTGSPYNEQFF
NA NA TRBJ2-1 TRBV20-1 TGCAGTGCCTTGGCCGGGACGACCACGAATGAGCAGTTCTTC CSALAGTTTNEQFF
NA many TRBJ1-1 TRBV7-2 TGTGCCAGCAGCTTAGGGGCCGGTGAAGCTTTCTTT CASSLGAGEAFF
NA NA TRBJ2-1 TRBV29-1 TGCAGCGTGGTATACAATGAGCAGTTCTTC CSVVYNEQFF
NA NA TRBJ2-2 TRBV7-3 TGTGCCAGCAGCTTAAGAGGTTCCTCGGGCTCGGGCACCGGGGAGCTGTTTTTT CASSLRGSSGSGTGELFF
NA many TRBJ1-1 TRBV10-3 TGTGCCACCGGTGGGAACACTGAAGCTTTCTTT CATGGNTEAFF
NA NA TRBJ1-3 TRBV7-6 TGTGACAGCAGCTTAGTCCCGGGCGCAGAAAACACCATATATTTT CDSSLVPGAENTIYF
TRBD1 once TRBJ1-1 TRBV7-9 TGTGACAGCAGCTCGCCTAGGACAGGGGCAACTGAAGCTTTCTTT CDSSSPRTGATEAFF
NA NA TRBJ2-2 TRBV7-2 TGTGCCAGCAGCTTCCGGGCCCGAACCGGGGAGCTGTTTTTT CASSFRARTGELFF
TRBD1 NA TRBJ2-7 TRBV10-3 TGTGCCATCAGTGAGCGGGACAGGTCCTACGAGCAGTACTTC CAISERDRSYEQYF
NA NA TRBJ1-1 TRBV9 TGTGCCAGCAGCGTAGATGGTACAGGCAACACTGAAGCTTTCTTT CASSVDGTGNTEAFF
NA NA TRBJ1-3 TRBV27 TGTGCCAGCAGTACCCCCGGAAACACCATATATTTT CASSTPGNTIYF
TRBD1 NA TRBJ1-6 TRBV11-2 TGTGCCAGCAGCCGTGGACAGGGAGGGTCACCCCTCCACTTT CASSRGQGGSPLHF
TRBD2 few TRBJ2-5 TRBV28 TGTGCCAGCAGGACCTGGACTAGCGGGGAACAGACCCAGTACTTC CASRTWTSGEQTQYF
TRBD1 NA TRBJ1-4 TRBV5-5 TGTGCCAGCAGCCATGACAGGGGGCGAACTAATGAAAAACTGTTTTTT CASSHDRGRTNEKLFF
NA NA TRBJ1-1 TRBV2 TGTGCCAGCAGCGGGACGGGCGGAACCACTGAAGCTTTCTTT CASSGTGGTTEAFF
TRBD1 few TRBJ1-4 TRBV27 TGTGCCAGCAGTTTTCGGACAGGGACTAATGAAAAACTGTTTTTT CASSFRTGTNEKLFF
TRBD1 NA TRBJ1-1 TRBV28 TGTGCCAGCAGCCTATTCAACAGGGGGCAAGGTGAAGCTTTCTTT CASSLFNRGQGEAFF
TRBD2 few TRBJ2-2 TRBV11-2 TGTGCCAGCAGCTCGATACTAGCGGGGGGGATAAAAGCTTACACCGGGGAGCTGTTTTTT CASSSILAGGIKAYTGELFF
NA once TRBJ1-4 TRBV20-1 TGCAGTGGGAGCACAGGGAACGTTAATGAAAAACTGTTTTTT CSGSTGNVNEKLFF
NA NA TRBJ1-2 TRBV28 TGTGCCAGCACCCCCGGGACATCGGACTATGGCTACACCTTC CASTPGTSDYGYTF
TRBD1 few TRBJ2-5 TRBV12-3/TRBV12-4 TGTGCCAGCAGGGGGACAGGGCGCGGAGAGACCCAGTACTTC CASRGTGRGETQYF
NA few TRBJ2-1 TRBV7-2 TGTGCCAGCAGTTCGCACACCGGGCCCTTCAATGAGCAGTTCTTC CASSSHTGPFNEQFF
TRBD1 NA TRBJ1-5 TRBV19 TGTGCCAGTAGTATAGATTCCCTCGGCCACAGGGGTCAGCCCCAGCATTTT CASSIDSLGHRGQPQHF
TRBD1 few TRBJ2-5 TRBV7-9 TGTGCCAGCAGCCAAACAAGACAGGGGGCGAAGAAGACCCAGTACTTC CASSQTRQGAKKTQYF